The rows below give T cell receptor beta chains drawn from one sample of a study of siplizumab effects on memory and regulatory T cells. Assay used: immunoSEQ multiplex PCR; TCRdb lists only in-frame clones, some missing. The sample contains 1,000 to 1,300 clones, around 67% of which appear only once. The sequencing input was TEMRA CD8+ T cells sorted from blood. The receptors stem from a human donor in good health. The CDR3 runs from the conserved cysteine through the conserved F or W. A D gene is named only where the DNA matches it firmly. Size values are once, few and many counts, or a class for expanded clones, and some rows have none.

V gene,D gene,J gene,clone size,CDR3 protein,CDR3 DNA
TRBV9,NA,TRBJ2-1,few,CASSVAMYGEQFF,TGTGCCAGCAGCGTAGCTATGTACGGTGAGCAGTTCTTC
TRBV2,TRBD2,TRBJ2-5,NA,CASSERTSGDETQYF,TGTGCCAGCAGTGAAAGGACTAGCGGGGACGAGACCCAGTACTTC
TRBV9,NA,TRBJ2-1,NA,CASSQLGEQFF,TGTGCCAGCAGCCAGCTGGGTGAGCAGTTCTTC
TRBV19,NA,TRBJ2-3,NA,CASTSGQGTDTQYF,TGTGCCAGTACGAGCGGGCAGGGGACAGATACGCAGTATTTT
TRBV30,TRBD2,TRBJ2-3,NA,CAWSTSGGADTQYF,TGTGCCTGGAGTACTAGCGGGGGGGCAGATACGCAGTATTTT
TRBV6-1,TRBD1,TRBJ1-1,NA,CASRETAQGRWRLRAFF,TGTGCCAGCAGAGAAACTGCACAGGGGCGGTGGCGTTTAAGAGCTTTCTTT
TRBV6-1,TRBD1,TRBJ1-2,NA,CASSERRRGRAYGYTF,TGTGCCAGCAGTGAGCGACGGAGGGGGCGCGCCTATGGCTACACCTTC
TRBV10-3,TRBD1,TRBJ1-2,once,CAISESRDRRYGYTF,TGTGCCATCAGTGAGTCAAGGGACAGACGGTACGGCTACACCTTC
TRBV9,NA,TRBJ1-2,NA,CASSVESRPNGYTF,TGTGCCAGCAGCGTAGAATCTAGGCCAAATGGCTACACCTTC
TRBV7-5,NA,TRBJ2-5,NA,CASSLGTLQETQYF,TGTGCCAGCAGCCTAGGGACTCTTCAAGAGACCCAGTACTTC
TRBV6-4,NA,TRBJ1-2,NA,CASRRRRGANYGYTF,TGTGCCAGCAGGAGGAGGCGGGGGGCCAATTATGGCTACACCTTC
TRBV7-3,NA,TRBJ1-6,NA,CASSLVHAGRASPLHF,TGTGCCAGCAGCTTAGTCCATGCAGGGCGCGCATCACCCCTCCACTTT
TRBV7-9,NA,TRBJ1-1,NA,CASSLVHMAFF,TGTGCCAGCAGCTTAGTCCATATGGCTTTCTTT
TRBV11-2,NA,TRBJ1-1,NA,CASSSPGGWAFF,TGTGCCAGCAGCTCTCCGGGAGGGTGGGCTTTCTTT
TRBV9,NA,TRBJ2-6,NA,CASSVTRAGANVLTF,TGTGCCAGCAGCGTAACTCGGGCCGGGGCCAACGTCCTGACTTTC
TRBV5-6,NA,TRBJ1-1,once,CASSLANTEAFF,TGTGCCAGCAGCTTAGCAAACACTGAAGCTTTCTTT
TRBV2,NA,TRBJ2-2,NA,CASREAFVPGELFF,TGTGCCAGCAGGGAGGCGTTTGTTCCCGGGGAGCTGTTTTTT
TRBV15,TRBD1,TRBJ1-1,large,CATSREQGALDEAFF,TGTGCCACCAGCAGAGAACAGGGGGCATTGGATGAAGCTTTCTTT
TRBV6-1,TRBD2,TRBJ2-1,NA,CASSEVAGGPGEQFF,TGTGCCAGCAGTGAAGTGGCGGGGGGGCCTGGTGAGCAGTTCTTC
TRBV7-2,TRBD1,TRBJ1-4,NA,CASSLTGRAVEKLFF,TGTGCCAGCAGCTTGACAGGGCGAGCGGTTGAAAAACTGTTTTTT
TRBV30,NA,TRBJ1-1,NA,CAWSKFAGEAFF,TGTGCCTGGAGTAAATTTGCGGGTGAAGCTTTCTTT
TRBV28,NA,TRBJ1-6,NA,CASSLPDRHSYNSPLHF,TGTGCCAGCAGTTTGCCCGACAGGCACTCCTATAATTCACCCCTCCACTTT